The following is a T cell receptor (beta chain) sequence with its context. Its cognate antigen is unknown. The sample belongs to a study of cytomegalovirus exposure and HLA in healthy donors. Study summary: When just under 400 donors were genotyped, about 80% of them were found to fall in the Caucasian-associated ancestry cluster. General study results and limits: HLA alleles were associated with fewer than 20,000 TCR beta sequences in a later analysis at 0.05 false discovery rate. Later analysis demonstrated an association between a missense DCLRE1C variant and TCR beta V- and J-gene trimming. In a later analysis, a genetic analysis reported fewer productive-TCR N-insertions in an Asian-associated ancestry cluster than the cohort average.

The PCR ran on 60 Vbeta and 13 Jbeta primers. Assay: immunoSEQ multiplex PCR; the TCRdb copy retains only in-frame clones and omits some. In the table there are about 110,000 clones, 60% to 85% of which are singletons. With 4 bases clipped from V and 11 bases from J, the junction kept 12 bases outside the gene matches. The V gene's germline CDR1 is LGHNA and CDR2 YSLEER. The CDR3 contains 14 residues. The receptor was derived from a man in his forties in good health and CMV-seronegative. This chain joins TRBV4-3 and TRBJ2-5, with 8 positions matching TRBD2. Sequencing was performed on PBMCs. The CDR3 loop is CASSPEPLAGTQYF. CDR3 nucleotides: TGCGCCAGCAGCCCCGAACCATTAGCGGGGACTCAGTACTTC.